Shown below are 21 T cell receptor beta chains from a single sample sequenced in a study of cytomegalovirus exposure and HLA in healthy donors. This PCR relied on a set of 60 Vbeta primers and 13 Jbeta primers. The repertoire was sequenced with immunoSEQ multiplex PCR; TCRdb's copy has only in-frame clones and lacks some. In the table there are approximately 150,000 clones, about 80% of which are singletons. Sequences were obtained from PBMCs. The receptors were sampled from an older woman in good health and CMV-seropositive.

The rearrangement joins TRBV4-2 to TRBJ2-7, with 16 bases matching TRBD2. Looked up from germline, CDR1 is LGHNA and CDR2 is YNFKEQ. The CDR3 is 19 amino acids. The junction had 7 bases not matched to a gene; V was cut back by 0 bases and J by 2 bases. CDR3 sequence (DNA): TGTGCCAGCAGCCAAGATCTGTCCGGGACTAGCGGGAGGGCCTACGAGCAGTACTTC. The encoded protein is CASSQDLSGTSGRAYEQYF.

V is TRBV5-4 and J is TRBJ1-1; 8 nucleotides line up with TRBD1. This CDR3 comprises 15 residues. V lost 9 bases and J lost 0; bases outside the gene matches: 10. Germline-derived CDR1 and CDR2 are SGHNT and YYREEE (reference sequence). In DNA, the CDR3 is TGTGCCACCGTGGACAGGGCCGAGATGAACACTGAAGCTTTCTTT. Amino acids: CATVDRAEMNTEAFF.

The CDR3 protein is CASSVWAGADSTDTQYF. CDR3 nucleotide sequence: TGTGCCAGCAGCGTATGGGCGGGAGCGGATAGCACAGATACGCAGTATTTT. This chain connects TRBV9 to TRBJ2-3; 7 nucleotides match TRBD2. The V gene's germline CDR1 is SGDLS and CDR2 YYNGEE. CDR3 length equals 17 residues. V shed 1 base, J shed 0 bases, and the junction held 8 bases outside the gene matches.

This chain joins TRBV7-9 and TRBJ1-5; no reliable D call. This CDR3 has 13 residues. Trimming stripped 5 bases from V and 15 bases from J, with 20 bases between. Germline V gene sequence: CDR1 SEHNR, CDR2 FQNEAQ (reference sequence). CDR3 sequence: CASSQSVQEAPHF. The DNA of the CDR3 is TGTGCCAGCAGCCAGTCGGTTCAGGAGGCCCCGCATTTT.

The chain links TRBV6-5 to TRBJ1-2; tentative D call: TRBD1 (5 bases). Germline-derived CDR1 and CDR2 are MNHEY and SVGAGI. CDR3 length: 15 amino acids. Trimming pared 5 bases from V and 4 bases from J, leaving 17 bases between. CDR3 bases: TGTGCCAGCAGTCCGACCGGGGGACTTAGCTATGGCTACACCTTC. Translated: CASSPTGGLSYGYTF.

The V and J genes are TRBV5-8 and TRBJ2-5; D perhaps matches TRBD1 (6 bases). Trimming took 0 bases from V and 3 from J, leaving 9 bases between them. The CDR3 is 14 residues long. CDR1 is SGHTS, CDR2 YDEGEE, per germline. The DNA of the CDR3 is TGTGCCAGCAGCTTGGCCGCAGGGGAAGAGACCCAGTACTTC. Its translation: CASSLAAGEETQYF.

J is TRBJ2-1 and V is TRBV5-4, with D maybe TRBD1 (5 bases). Between the trimmed V and J ends, which lost 0 bases and 7 bases, there was a span of 14 bases. Germline CDR1 and CDR2: SGHNT and YYREEE (reference sequence). The CDR3 spans 15 residues. The CDR3 DNA sequence: TGTGCCAGCAGCTTGGAAGGGGCTAGGGGTAATGAGCAGTTCTTC. Amino acid sequence: CASSLEGARGNEQFF.

The rearrangement links TRBV7-9 to TRBJ2-2; 8 nucleotides align to TRBD2. This CDR3 spans 13 amino acids. The V gene end was trimmed by 9 bases and the J gene end by 2 bases; junction bases not matched to a gene: 2. Germline V CDR1 and CDR2: SEHNR, FQNEAQ (reference sequence). The CDR3 spells CASRGGNTGELFF. As DNA, the CDR3 is TGTGCCAGTCGGGGGGGTAACACCGGGGAGCTGTTTTTT.

The V gene is TRBV28, the J gene TRBJ1-4; 7 bases line up with TRBD1. With 5 bases clipped from V and 0 bases from J, the junction kept 12 bases outside the gene matches. The germline gives CDR1 MDHEN, CDR2 SYDVKM. This CDR3 is built from 18 residues. This CDR3 reads CASSTWDRFTATNEKLFF. The CDR3 DNA sequence: TGTGCCAGCAGTACCTGGGACAGATTCACCGCAACTAATGAAAAACTGTTTTTT.

The chain uses TRBV4-3 and TRBJ2-2; TRBD2 is a possible D gene (5 bases). The CDR3 spans 14 residues. Germline V lookup: CDR1 LGHNA, CDR2 YSLEER. Trimming took off 0 bases at V and 8 bases at J, with 10 bases between the two ends. CDR3 DNA sequence: TGCGCCAGCAGCCAAGAGGAGGCAATAGGGGAGCTGTTTTTT. This gives the protein CASSQEEAIGELFF.

For this clone: Germline and junction disagree at one end, which may indicate a read error. This chain joins TRBV7-7 and TRBJ2-5; 8 bases are shared with TRBD2. The CDR3 is 15 amino acids. Germline CDR1 SSHAT, CDR2 FNYEAQ (reference sequence). The CDR3 nucleotides read TGTGCTAGCAGCTTAAGCGGGAGAGGTGGGGAGACCCAGTACTTC. It translates to CASSLSGRGGETQYF.

The J gene is TRBJ2-7, the V gene TRBV4-1; 10 bases match TRBD2. After removal of 0 bases from V and 4 bases from J, the junction contained 12 bases not matched to a gene. The CDR3 loop spans 18 amino acids. The germline CDR1 and CDR2 sequences are MGHRA and YSYEKL. The chain's CDR3 is CASSQDEASGSIVYEQYF. DNA of the CDR3: TGCGCCAGCAGCCAAGATGAGGCTAGCGGGAGTATAGTGTACGAGCAGTACTTC.

This chain uses TRBV9 with TRBJ2-7, with D perhaps matching TRBD1 (5 bases). The CDR3 sequence is 15 residues long. Trimming left V 0 bases short and J 4 bases short, with 14 bases between. Germline lookup yields CDR1 SGDLS and CDR2 YYNGEE. Here the CDR3 DNA reads TGTGCCAGCAGCGTAGGGTCGCAGGGTACGTACGAGCAGTACTTC. Its protein product is CASSVGSQGTYEQYF.

The gene calls are TRBV7-3 and TRBJ2-3; D unclear. V gave up 0 bases and J gave up 1 base, with 14 bases separating them. Looked up from germline, CDR1 is SGHTA and CDR2 is FQGTGA. This CDR3 has 17 amino acids. The CDR3 DNA sequence: TGTGCCAGCAGCTTAACGGGCAAAGGTACCGGCACAGATACGCAGTATTTT. Translated, it gives CASSLTGKGTGTDTQYF.

The J gene is TRBJ1-1, the V gene TRBV9, with 9 bases lining up with TRBD1. The length of the CDR3 is 15 residues. V gave up 4 bases and J gave up 4 bases; unmatched junction bases: 8. Germline CDR1 reads SGDLS; CDR2 reads YYNGEE. The CDR3: CASSSIMTGGTEAFF. The CDR3 DNA reads TGTGCCAGCAGCTCCATCATGACAGGGGGCACTGAAGCTTTCTTT.

As for this clone: No DNA is shown, since the ends of the CDR3 on it are uncertain; the CDR3 is the one TCRdb lists. The chain couples TRBV7-9 to TRBJ2-5; the D segment call TRBD1 is taken from the table without a DNA check. From germline, CDR1 is SEHNR and CDR2 FQNEAQ (reference sequence). Termini included, the CDR3 measures 15 amino acids. This CDR3 reads CASSSSKGASYEQYF.

The chain employs TRBV30 and TRBJ1-1; D perhaps matches TRBD1 (6 bases). Germline loops: CDR1 GTSNPN, CDR2 SVGIG (reference sequence). The CDR3 runs to 13 residues. The V end was cut by 2 bases, the J end by 1 base, with 8 bases between. The DNA of the CDR3 is TGTGCCTGGAGTCTAGGGGGGAACACTGAAGCTTTCTTT. It is translated as CAWSLGGNTEAFF.

The chain links TRBV5-4 to TRBJ2-7, with D hard to call. Per the germline V gene, CDR1 is SGHNT and CDR2 is YYREEE (reference sequence). V lost 6 bases to trimming and J lost 2 bases, with 18 bases between them. This CDR3 has 15 amino acids. Here the CDR3 DNA reads TGTGCCAGCACCCCCACGGGTGGCTCCGCCTACGAGCAGTACTTC. The encoded protein is CASTPTGGSAYEQYF.

V usage is TRBV6-5 and J usage is TRBJ2-3; 12 positions match TRBD2. This CDR3 comprises 15 residues. V lost 5 bases and J lost 5; bases outside the gene matches: 5. Germline CDR1 reads MNHEY; CDR2 reads SVGAGI. The CDR3 spells CASSTTSGRIDTQYF. CDR3 DNA sequence: TGTGCCAGCAGTACAACTAGCGGGAGGATAGATACGCAGTATTTT.

The CDR3 sequence is CASSPRGPSTSTDTQYF. In nucleotides, the CDR3 is TGTGCCAGCTCACCCAGGGGCCCCAGCACCAGCACAGATACGCAGTATTTT. The rearrangement uses TRBV18 and TRBJ2-3, with D maybe TRBD1 (6 bases). V lost 3 bases to trimming and J lost 0 bases, with 16 bases between them. CDR1 is KGHSH and CDR2 is LQKENI in the germline V gene. This CDR3 is built from 17 residues.

The DNA of the CDR3 is TGTGCCAGCAGCAGGACAGGGGGCGCAGATGAAAAACTGTTTTTT. Its protein product is CASSRTGGADEKLFF. The rearrangement links TRBV5-6 to TRBJ1-4, with 11 bases aligning to TRBD1. The junction had 5 bases not matched to a gene; V was cut back by 4 bases and J by 6 bases. From germline, CDR1 is SGHDT and CDR2 YYEEEE. The CDR3 loop spans 15 amino acids.